The T cell receptor beta chain under discussion was sequenced for a study of CD4+ T cells in melanoma. Regarding the study as a whole: CD8+ T cell, macrophage and B cell function reportedly correlated with neoantigen-specific CD4+ T cells.

V was clipped by 10 bases and J by 3 bases, with 15 bases between them. The CDR3 has 14 residues. Germline values: CDR1 ENHRY, CDR2 SYGVKD. As concerns this clone: As yet, its antigen is unknown.

Profiled with immunoSEQ multiplex PCR; TCRdb holds only in-frame clones, not every one. The table lists 110,000 to 150,000 clones, about nine tenths of them singletons, with about 1.5% in the top ten. This clonotype was sampled from a human donor with melanoma. The chain has TRBV10-3 and TRBJ2-2; D tentatively reads TRBD1 or TRBD2 (5 bases each). In nucleotides, the CDR3 is TGTGCCACCGGGACGAGGGGCGACACCGGGGAGCTGTTTTTT. Translated, it gives CATGTRGDTGELFF.